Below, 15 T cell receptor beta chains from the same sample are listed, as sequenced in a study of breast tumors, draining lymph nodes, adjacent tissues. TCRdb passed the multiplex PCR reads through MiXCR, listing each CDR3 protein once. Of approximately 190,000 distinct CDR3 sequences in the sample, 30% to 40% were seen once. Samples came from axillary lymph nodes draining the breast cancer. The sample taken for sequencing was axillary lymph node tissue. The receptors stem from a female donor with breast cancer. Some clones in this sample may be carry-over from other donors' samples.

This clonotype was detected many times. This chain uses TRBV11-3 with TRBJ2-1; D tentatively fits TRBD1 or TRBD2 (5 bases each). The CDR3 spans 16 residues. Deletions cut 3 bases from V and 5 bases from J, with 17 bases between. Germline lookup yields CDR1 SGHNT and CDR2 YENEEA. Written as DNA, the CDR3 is TGTGCCAGCAGCTTGGGGGACGGGCCAGGTCACAATGAGCAGTTCTTC. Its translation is CASSLGDGPGHNEQFF.

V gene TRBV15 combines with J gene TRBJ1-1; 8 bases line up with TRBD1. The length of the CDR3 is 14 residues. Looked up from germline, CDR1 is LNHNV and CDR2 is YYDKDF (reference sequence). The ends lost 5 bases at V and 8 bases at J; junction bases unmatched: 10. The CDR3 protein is CATSGAGQGTEAFF. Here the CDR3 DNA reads TGTGCCACCAGCGGGGCCGGACAGGGAACGGAAGCTTTCTTT.

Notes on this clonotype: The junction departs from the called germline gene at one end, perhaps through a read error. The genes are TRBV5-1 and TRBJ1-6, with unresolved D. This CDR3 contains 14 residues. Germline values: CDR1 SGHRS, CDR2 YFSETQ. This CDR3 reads CASSFLGTNSPLHF. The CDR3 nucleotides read TGCGCCAGCAGCTTCCTAGGCACAAATTCCCCCCTCCACTTT.

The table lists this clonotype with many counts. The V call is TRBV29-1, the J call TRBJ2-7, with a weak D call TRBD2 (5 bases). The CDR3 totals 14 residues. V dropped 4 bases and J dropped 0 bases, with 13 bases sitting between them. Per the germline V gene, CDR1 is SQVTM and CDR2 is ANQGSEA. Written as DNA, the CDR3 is TGCAGCGTTGCGGCAGCGGTAAGCTCCTACGAGCAGTACTTC. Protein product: CSVAAAVSSYEQYF.

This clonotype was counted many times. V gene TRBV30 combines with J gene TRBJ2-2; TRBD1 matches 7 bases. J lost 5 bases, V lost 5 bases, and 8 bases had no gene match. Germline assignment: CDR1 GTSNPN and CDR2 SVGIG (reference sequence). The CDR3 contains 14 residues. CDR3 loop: CAWGTQGDTGELFF. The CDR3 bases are TGTGCCTGGGGTACGCAGGGGGATACCGGGGAGCTGTTTTTT.

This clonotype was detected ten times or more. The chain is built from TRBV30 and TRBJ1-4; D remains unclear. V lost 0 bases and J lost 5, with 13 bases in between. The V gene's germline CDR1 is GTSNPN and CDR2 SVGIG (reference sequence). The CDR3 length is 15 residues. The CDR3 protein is CAWSVSGLLNEKLFF. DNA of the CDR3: TGTGCCTGGAGTGTTTCTGGTCTATTGAATGAAAAACTGTTTTTT.

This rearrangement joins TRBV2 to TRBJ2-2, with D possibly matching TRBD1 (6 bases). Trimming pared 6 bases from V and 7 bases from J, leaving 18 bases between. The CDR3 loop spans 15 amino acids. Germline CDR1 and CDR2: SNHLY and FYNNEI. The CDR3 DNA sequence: TGTGCCAGCAGGGTGGGTGGGGGCTCTATCGGGGAGCTGTTTTTT. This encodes CASRVGGGSIGELFF.

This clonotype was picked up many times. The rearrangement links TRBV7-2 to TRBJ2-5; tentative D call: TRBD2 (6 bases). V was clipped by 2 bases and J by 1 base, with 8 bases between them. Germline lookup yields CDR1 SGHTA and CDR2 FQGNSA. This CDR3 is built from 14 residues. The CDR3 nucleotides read TGTGCCAGCAGCTTATGGGACTTCCAAGAGACCCAGTACTTC. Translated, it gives CASSLWDFQETQYF.

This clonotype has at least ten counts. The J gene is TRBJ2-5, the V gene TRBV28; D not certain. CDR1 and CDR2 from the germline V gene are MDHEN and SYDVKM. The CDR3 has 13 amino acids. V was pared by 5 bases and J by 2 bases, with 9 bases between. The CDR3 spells CASSRPDQETQYF. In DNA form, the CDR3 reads TGTGCCAGCAGTCGACCAGATCAAGAGACCCAGTACTTC.

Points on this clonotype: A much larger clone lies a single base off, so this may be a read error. In DNA, the CDR3 is TGTGCCAGCACCTTTAGACAGTCCTACGAGCAGTACTTC. It codes for CASTFRQSYEQYF. The V gene is TRBV7-9, the J gene TRBJ2-7, with a weak D call TRBD1 (5 bases). Germline CDR1 is SEHNR and CDR2 is FQNEAQ (reference sequence). This CDR3 is 13 amino acids long. The ends were cut back, 7 bases at V and 1 base at J, with 11 bases in the middle.

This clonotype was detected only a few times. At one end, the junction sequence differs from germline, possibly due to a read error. As DNA, the CDR3 is TGTGCTAGCAGCTTTTCAAAGAACACTGAAGCTTTCTTT. It yields the protein CASSFSKNTEAFF. The chain joins TRBV7-7 to TRBJ1-1; D unresolved. The CDR3 has 13 amino acids. Germline V CDR1 and CDR2: SSHAT, FNYEAQ (reference sequence).

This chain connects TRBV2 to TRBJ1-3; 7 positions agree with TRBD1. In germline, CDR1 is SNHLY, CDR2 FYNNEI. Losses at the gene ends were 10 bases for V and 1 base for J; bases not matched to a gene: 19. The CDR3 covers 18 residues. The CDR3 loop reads CANQHLDRSPKSGNTIYF. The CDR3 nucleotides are TGTGCCAACCAACACCTGGACAGGTCTCCTAAATCTGGAAACACCATATATTTT.

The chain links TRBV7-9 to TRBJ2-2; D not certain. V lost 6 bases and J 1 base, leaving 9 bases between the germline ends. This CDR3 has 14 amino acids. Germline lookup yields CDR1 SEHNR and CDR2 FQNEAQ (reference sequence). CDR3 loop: CASRPDGNTGELFF. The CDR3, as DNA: TGTGCCAGCAGACCGGACGGGAACACCGGGGAGCTGTTTTTT.

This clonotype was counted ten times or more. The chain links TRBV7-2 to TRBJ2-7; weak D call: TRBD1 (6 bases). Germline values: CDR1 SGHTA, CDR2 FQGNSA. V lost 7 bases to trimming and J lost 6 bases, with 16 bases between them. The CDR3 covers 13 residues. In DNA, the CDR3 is TGTGCCAGCAACGTACAGGGAAGGGCCGAGCAGTACTTC. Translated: CASNVQGRAEQYF.

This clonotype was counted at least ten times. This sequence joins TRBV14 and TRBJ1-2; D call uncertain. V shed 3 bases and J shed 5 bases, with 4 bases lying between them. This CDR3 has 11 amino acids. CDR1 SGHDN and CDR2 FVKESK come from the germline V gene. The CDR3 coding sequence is TGTGCCAGCAGCCAGGGTTATGGCTACACCTTC. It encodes CASSQGYGYTF.